This TCR beta chain appears in the sequencing data of a study of cytomegalovirus exposure and HLA in healthy donors. The study's findings and limits: The study assumed roughly uniform donor sequencing depth for presence/absence analyses. TCR beta chain V- and J-gene trimming was linked, in a later analysis, to a missense variant in DCLRE1C. Several top significant clusters appeared, in a later analysis, to be linked to common viral pathogens. DRB1 showed the most TCR associations and HLA-C the fewest in a later analysis, as rates varied by HLA locus.

In the case of this clone: Antigen: not known.

Trimming took off 5 bases at V and 0 bases at J, with 10 bases between the two ends. The CDR3 consists of 14 residues. Germline-derived CDR1 and CDR2 are SGHVS and FNYEAQ. 13 Jbeta primers and 60 Vbeta primers were used for the PCR. Repertoires were generated with immunoSEQ multiplex PCR, while TCRdb's copy carries only in-frame clones and drops some. The sample holds tens of thousands of clones, 80% seen once. This sequence joins TRBV7-6 and TRBJ2-5; perhaps TRBD2 as D (6 bases). This clonotype originated in a male donor in good health and CMV-seronegative. Sequencing was carried out using PBMCs. For the CDR3, the DNA is TGTGCCAGCAGCCCAGGAGGGGACCAAGAGACCCAGTACTTC. Its protein product is CASSPGGDQETQYF.